Shown below are 9 T cell receptor beta chains from a single sample sequenced in a study of identical twins. TCRdb redid the calling of the 5' RACE reads with MiXCR, one entry per CDR3 protein. The data show 400,000 to 600,000 distinct CDR3 sequences, with 20% to 25% seen just once and around 0.48% held by the top ten. This sample was also put to use in a study of yellow fever vaccine responses in identical twins.

Sequencing was done on a sample of CD4+ T cells sorted from blood. Source of these receptors: a woman aged 18-29 years in good health.

This clonotype was picked up a small number of times. The chain couples TRBV12-3 or TRBV12-4 to TRBJ1-1; D ambiguous. V was pared by 7 bases and J by 7 bases, with 10 bases between. The CDR3 has 11 residues. CDR3 DNA sequence: TGTGCCAGCACCTTGGCAGGTGAAGCTTTCTTT. Amino acid sequence: CASTLAGEAFF.

The chain has TRBV12-3 or TRBV12-4 and TRBJ2-3; 11 bases map to TRBD2. The V gene end was trimmed by 5 bases and the J gene end by 9 bases; junction bases not matched to a gene: 10. CDR3 length equals 15 residues. CDR3 DNA: TGTGCCAGCAGTCTGACTAGCGGGGCATGGGAGACGCAGTATTTT. Translated: CASSLTSGAWETQYF.

This clonotype has more than one count but fewer than ten. The chain couples TRBV12-3 or TRBV12-4 to TRBJ2-7; TRBD2 aligns across 7 bases. The CDR3 totals 12 residues. V lost 3 bases to trimming and J lost 6 bases; unmatched junction nucleotides: 2. CDR3 residues: CASSLREGEQYF. CDR3 nucleotides: TGTGCCAGCAGTTTGAGGGAGGGCGAGCAGTACTTC.

This rearrangement joins TRBV20-1 to TRBJ2-1, with D uncertain. In germline, CDR1 is DFQATT, CDR2 SNEGSKA (reference sequence). This CDR3 is built from 16 residues. Trimming left V 0 bases short and J 0 bases short, with 12 bases between. The CDR3 nucleotides read TGCAGTGCTAGAGATTCCCAGTCCCGCTCCTACAATGAGCAGTTCTTC. It translates to CSARDSQSRSYNEQFF.

The chain couples TRBV6-5 to TRBJ2-7, with D unclear. The CDR3 has 16 amino acids. V was shortened by 4 bases and J by 4 bases, with 20 bases between the two germline ends. CDR1 and CDR2 from the germline V gene are MNHEY and SVGAGI. The CDR3 reads CASSSNPLLYRYEQYF. CDR3 nucleotides: TGTGCCAGCAGTTCCAACCCACTACTTTACAGATACGAGCAGTACTTC.

This clonotype occurred a few times. This clone may be a read error of a much larger clone one base away. The J gene is TRBJ2-1, the V gene TRBV5-1; the D is unclear. Germline V gene data show CDR1 as SGHRS and CDR2 as YFSETQ. Trimming left V 1 base short and J 2 bases short, with 4 bases between. The CDR3 totals 13 residues. Here the CDR3 reads CASSLYTYNEQFF. The CDR3 bases are TGCGCCAGCAGCTTGTACACCTACAATGAGCAGTTCTTC.

The J gene is TRBJ1-1, the V gene TRBV3-1; no firm D call. Trimming removed 1 base at V and 8 bases at J, with 8 bases between. Germline CDR1 LGHDT, CDR2 YNNKEL (reference sequence). This CDR3 has 12 residues. Here the CDR3 DNA reads TGTGCCAGCAGCCAAGGGAGGCGAGAAGCTTTCTTT. Protein product: CASSQGRREAFF.

This chain links TRBV14 with TRBJ2-5, with D possibly matching TRBD2 (5 bases). The CDR3 contains 14 residues. V lost 4 bases and J 7 bases, leaving 16 bases between the germline ends. The germline CDR1 and CDR2 sequences are SGHDN and FVKESK. CDR3 loop: CASSPHLAIGTQYF. The CDR3 DNA reads TGTGCCAGCAGCCCCCACCTAGCTATCGGGACCCAGTACTTC.

The J gene is TRBJ2-7, the V gene TRBV4-1; TRBD2 matches 7 bases. Germline CDR1 MGHRA, CDR2 YSYEKL. V shed 2 bases and J 4 bases; nucleotides not matched to a gene: 8. The CDR3 runs 15 residues. CDR3 sequence: CASSQPPGGSYEQYF. The CDR3 nucleotides read TGCGCCAGCAGCCAACCCCCTGGCGGGAGTTACGAGCAGTACTTC.